A selection of T cell receptor beta chains follows, all from one sample in a study of T-cell reconstitution after alpha-beta-depleted transplantation in children. TCRdb recomputed calls from the PCR reads with MiXCR, one row per CDR3 protein. The sample has 610,000 or so distinct CDR3 sequences, 25% to 30% seen once; the top ten hold approximately 33%. This sample comprised PBMCs, obtained before TCRalphabeta/CD19-depleted stem cell transplant. The receptor source for this set is a boy under three years old with Wiskott-Aldrich syndrome, due to receive a stem cell transplant. Each CDR3 is given with its conserved first and last residue.

CDR3aa,v_gene,len,j_gene
CASSSGLAGYPYNEQFF,TRBV5-1,17,TRBJ2-1
CASSHDGNPPDTQYF,TRBV9,15,TRBJ2-3
CSVARGEETQYF,TRBV29-1,12,TRBJ2-5
CASSLIWREGLLETQYF,TRBV7-2,17,TRBJ2-5
CASSTLAADEQYF,TRBV5-1,13,TRBJ2-7
CASSETQGSNNEQFF,TRBV2,15,TRBJ2-1
CSARSTGNRGYTF,TRBV20-1,13,TRBJ1-2
CASTISGFGNTGELFF,TRBV7-2,16,TRBJ2-2
CASSPRGGGGRNTEAFF,TRBV18,17,TRBJ1-1
CATSVTGGTEAFF,TRBV24-1,13,TRBJ1-1
CASSLARMDGYTF,TRBV11-2,13,TRBJ1-2
CASSLQGQETQYF,TRBV5-1,13,TRBJ2-5
CAISPGEMLGGLSTNEKLFF,TRBV10-3,20,TRBJ1-4